This T cell receptor beta chain derives from a study of monozygotic twins with cystic fibrosis. TCRdb's copy holds only in-frame clones and misses some; the assay was immunoSEQ multiplex PCR. Of roughly 10,000 clones listed, 99% are singletons. Trimming pared 5 bases from V and 4 bases from J, leaving 9 bases between. The germline V gene has CDR1 MDHEN and CDR2 SYDVKM. The CDR3 loop spans 13 amino acids. The TCR sequence derives from a young man with cystic fibrosis. The sample consisted of blood. This chain links TRBV28 with TRBJ2-1; possible D gene TRBD1, 6 bases. CDR3 bases: TGTGCCAGCAGTGAAGGGGGTTACAATGAGCAGTTCTTC. As protein: CASSEGGYNEQFF.